This T cell receptor beta chain emerged from a study of blood T cell repertoires in COVID-19 (dated by TCRdb to the early 2020s). Turning to the overall study: The collaborator samples originated in the United States, Italy and Spain and spanned the acute and convalescent phases of COVID-19. The prospective study material was composed of cDNA or gDNA derived from T cells, B-cell-depleted T cells, or PBMCs. Deeply sampled blood TCRbeta repertoires from subjects exposed to, actively infected with, or recovered from COVID-19 were included in the dataset. A freely available public database, intended as a resource for researchers studying the immune response to SARS-CoV-2, is where the repertoires were released. The samples were drawn from the first 160 participants of the ongoing ImmuneRACE study and from 950 to 1,500 subjects provided by 6 global collaborators. A de-identified subject ID, COVID-19 status, age in years and sex were almost always included in the sample metadata. Where available, HLA class I and class II types were obtained from metadata supplied by the sample provider rather than from assay-based typing. General findings and caveats noted by the study authors: The amount of clinical and demographic metadata varied by source and participant and was provided uncurated.

Each collaborating institution followed its own protocols to collect whole blood in K2EDTA tubes. For TCRbeta analysis, collaborator samples were shipped as frozen whole blood, as isolated PBMCs, or as DNA extracted from either sample type. The CDR3 numbers 15 residues from cysteine through phenylalanine. The read is trimmed to its CDR3 DNA, 45 bases read in frame from base 1. CDR1 and CDR2 were assigned from the germline V gene as SGDLS and YYNGEE. Between the V and J ends, shortened by 6 bases and 4 bases respectively, the junction contains 19 bases. The immunoSEQ Assay, a bias-controlled multiplex PCR, was used to amplify TCRbeta CDR3 regions from genomic DNA. The published analysis was carried out like this. Nucleated cell counts per sample were estimated from amplification of reference gene primers within the assay. To quantify the absolute abundance of each unique TCRbeta CDR3 rearrangement, sequence reads were collapsed and filtered. Productive Simpson clonality was computed per sample as the square root of Simpson's diversity index over productive rearrangements. In its TCRdb copy, this immuneACCESS table keeps in-frame sequences only and misses some clones. Where compared with another copy, unresolved V genes explain less than half of these, and the others have no known cause. D and trimming were read from the DNA, whereas the V and J calls and clone size are those reported in that table. This sample has some 77,000 clones in its table, and around 91% of those were observed once. The ten biggest clones cover around 4% of the sample.

About this clone itself: The antigen it binds to is not known. No qualities accompany the bases; no much larger clone lies one base away.

Input material: peripheral blood. The chain uses TRBV9 and TRBJ1-1; no D gene call is confident. This sequence was found in an elderly woman with active or convalescent COVID-19. The CDR3 here reads CASNAYSAGSTEAFF. The DNA sequence follows: TGTGCCAGCAACGCCTATTCCGCAGGCAGCACTGAAGCTTTCTTT.